A selection of T cell receptor beta chains follows, all from one sample in a study of shared clonotypes between healthy human individuals. TCRdb's copy holds only in-frame clones and misses some; the assay was immunoSEQ multiplex PCR. The sample has 2 million to 3 million clones, roughly 93% seen once; the top ten hold around 0.37%. The sample was naive CD4+ T cells from PBMCs. The origin of the receptors is a man aged 18-30 years in good health. Some clones in this sample may be carry-over from other donors' samples. CDR3s include the opening cysteine and the closing phenylalanine or tryptophan. The D gene is left open where the match is weak.

>17|.|TRBV5-6|TRBJ1-1
TGTGCCAGCAGTTACTTCCGGGTTCGGGCTATGAACACTGAAGCTTTCTTT
CASSYFRVRAMNTEAFF
>13|.|TRBV29-1|TRBJ1-4
TGCAGCGTTGGCCCGCGCCTGAATGAAAAACTGTTTTTT
CSVGPRLNEKLFF
>14|.|TRBV18|TRBJ1-4
TGTGCCAGCTCACCAAACTGGGGTGGTGAAAAACTGTTTTTT
CASSPNWGGEKLFF
>15|TRBD1|TRBV6-5|TRBJ2-3
TGTGCCAGCAGGCACAGGGGGTTTGTTACAGATACGCAGTATTTT
CASRHRGFVTDTQYF
>15|TRBD1|TRBV25-1|TRBJ2-6
TGTGCCAGCAGTGAAGACAGGGCCGGGGCCAACGTCCTGACTTTC
CASSEDRAGANVLTF
>13|.|TRBV7-9|TRBJ2-4
TGTGCCAGCAGCCTTGGGGACCAAAACATTCAGTACTTC
CASSLGDQNIQYF
>18|TRBD2|TRBV7-2|TRBJ2-3
TGTGCCAGCAGCTTAGGCCTAGCGGGGGACTTCTTCACAGATACGCAGTATTTT
CASSLGLAGDFFTDTQYF
>12|.|TRBV30|TRBJ1-1
TGTGCCTGGATTGGGACGGACGCTCAAGCTTTCTTT
CAWIGTDAQAFF
>15|.|TRBV6-6|TRBJ2-2
TGTGCCAGCAGTTCCCCCGGGAAGAACACCGGGGAGCTGTTTTTT
CASSSPGKNTGELFF
>15|.|TRBV7-2|TRBJ2-1
TGTGCCAGCAGCTTCGGAGCGGTTCGCTACAATGAGCAGTTCTTC
CASSFGAVRYNEQFF